The 7 T cell receptor beta chains below all came from one sample that was sequenced in a study of blood T cell repertoires in COVID-19. Only in-frame clones appear in the TCRdb table, and some are missing; sequencing was by immunoSEQ multiplex PCR. The sample carries approximately 100,000 clones, about two thirds recorded once. The material sequenced was peripheral blood. Receptors were obtained from a human donor with acute or convalescent COVID-19. The donor label of this sample is uncertain.

The V and J genes are TRBV30 and TRBJ1-6, with a weak D call TRBD1 (6 bases). The germline V gene encodes CDR1 GTSNPN and CDR2 SVGIG (reference sequence). The CDR3 has 13 amino acids. Trimming removed 1 base at V and 7 bases at J, with 8 bases between. CDR3 in DNA: TGTGCCTGGAGTGGACAGGAGAATTCACCCCTCCACTTT. It specifies CAWSGQENSPLHF.

The chain couples TRBV2 to TRBJ1-2; 9 nucleotides line up with TRBD1. Germline V gene lookup returns CDR1 SNHLY and CDR2 FYNNEI. J was trimmed by 4 bases and V by 6 bases; bases with no gene match: 6. The CDR3 sequence is 14 residues long. CDR3: CASRTGTGSYGYTF. CDR3 bases: TGTGCCAGCAGGACCGGGACAGGGTCCTATGGCTACACCTTC.

This clone was counted once. The V gene is TRBV29-1, the J gene TRBJ1-3; no reliable D call. Germline CDR1 reads SQVTM; CDR2 reads ANQGSEA. There are 12 residues in the CDR3. V shed 7 bases and J shed 4 bases, with 11 bases lying between them. Here the CDR3 DNA reads TGCAGCGGGGGTTTGACAGGAAACACCATATATTTT. Its protein product is CSGGLTGNTIYF.

V and J are TRBV2 and TRBJ1-6; D not resolved. The V end was cut by 6 bases, the J end by 5 bases, with 8 bases between. CDR1 and CDR2 (germline): SNHLY, FYNNEI. The CDR3 sequence is 13 residues long. CDR3 DNA sequence: TGTGCCAGCAGGAACGCGGATAATTCACCCCTCCACTTT. It encodes CASRNADNSPLHF.

This clone showed up just a few times. V gene TRBV6-5 combines with J gene TRBJ1-5; TRBD1 matches 8 bases. V was clipped by 5 bases and J by 6 bases; unmatched bases: 6. Germline CDR1 is MNHEY and CDR2 is SVGAGI. This CDR3 region has 14 residues. In DNA form, the CDR3 reads TGTGCCAGCAGTCACGGACAGGGAAGTCAGCCCCAGCATTTT. It codes for CASSHGQGSQPQHF.

The rearrangement uses TRBV28 and TRBJ2-3; weak D call: TRBD2 (5 bases). The ends were cut back, 5 bases at V and 5 bases at J, with 11 bases in the middle. The CDR3 spans 13 residues. In germline, CDR1 is MDHEN, CDR2 SYDVKM. The DNA for the CDR3 is TGTGCCAGCAGTCCCCTCCGGGAAGATACGCAGTATTTT. It codes for CASSPLREDTQYF.

This clone was seen just once. This rearrangement joins TRBV6-5 to TRBJ1-5; TRBD1 might be the D (5 bases). CDR1 and CDR2 from the germline V gene are MNHEY and SVGAGI. Trimming took off 5 bases at V and 2 bases at J, with 10 bases between the two ends. CDR3 length: 14 residues. The CDR3 protein is CASSTGVGNQPQHF. The CDR3 coding sequence is TGTGCCAGCAGTACAGGAGTGGGCAATCAGCCCCAGCATTTT.